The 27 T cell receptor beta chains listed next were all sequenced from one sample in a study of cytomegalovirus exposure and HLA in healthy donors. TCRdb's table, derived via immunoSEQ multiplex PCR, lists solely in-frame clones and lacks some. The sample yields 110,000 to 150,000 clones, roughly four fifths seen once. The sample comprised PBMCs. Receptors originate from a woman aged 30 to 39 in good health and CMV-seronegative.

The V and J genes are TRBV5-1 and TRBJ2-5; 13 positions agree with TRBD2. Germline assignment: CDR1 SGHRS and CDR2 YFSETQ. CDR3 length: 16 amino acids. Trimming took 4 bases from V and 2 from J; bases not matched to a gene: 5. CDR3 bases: TGCGCCAGCAGCAAGCCGGGACTAGCGGGACAAGAGACCCAGTACTTC. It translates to CASSKPGLAGQETQYF. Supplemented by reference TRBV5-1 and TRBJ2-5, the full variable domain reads KAGVTQTPRYLIKTRGQQVTLSCSPISGHRSVSWYQQTPGQGLQFLFEYFSETQRNKGNFPGRFSGRQFSNSRSEMNVSTLELGDSALYLCASSKPGLAGQETQYFGPGTRLLVL.

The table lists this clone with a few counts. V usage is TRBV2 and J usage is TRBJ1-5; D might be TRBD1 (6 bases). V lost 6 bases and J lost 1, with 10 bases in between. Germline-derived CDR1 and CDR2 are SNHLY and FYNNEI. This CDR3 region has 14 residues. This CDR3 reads CASRGHRSNQPQHF. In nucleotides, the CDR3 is TGTGCCAGCAGGGGACACCGGAGCAATCAGCCCCAGCATTTT. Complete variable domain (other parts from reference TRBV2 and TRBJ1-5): EPEVTQTPSHQVTQMGQEVILRCVPISNHLYFYWYRQILGQKVEFLVSFYNNEISEKSEIFDDQFSVERPDGSNFTLKIRSTKLEDSAMYFCASRGHRSNQPQHFGDGTRLSIL.

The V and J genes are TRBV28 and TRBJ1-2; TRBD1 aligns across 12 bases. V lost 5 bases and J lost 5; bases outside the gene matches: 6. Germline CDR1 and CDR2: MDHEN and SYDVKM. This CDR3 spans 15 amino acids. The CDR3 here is CASSEGTGGDYGYTF. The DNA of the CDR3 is TGTGCCAGCAGTGAGGGGACAGGGGGCGATTATGGCTACACCTTC.

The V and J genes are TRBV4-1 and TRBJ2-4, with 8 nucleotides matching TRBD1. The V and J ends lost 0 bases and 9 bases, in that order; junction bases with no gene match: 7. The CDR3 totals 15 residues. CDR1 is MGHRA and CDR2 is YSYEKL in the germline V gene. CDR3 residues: CASSQDRWQGAIQYF. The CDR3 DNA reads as TGCGCCAGCAGCCAAGATCGGTGGCAGGGGGCCATTCAGTACTTC.

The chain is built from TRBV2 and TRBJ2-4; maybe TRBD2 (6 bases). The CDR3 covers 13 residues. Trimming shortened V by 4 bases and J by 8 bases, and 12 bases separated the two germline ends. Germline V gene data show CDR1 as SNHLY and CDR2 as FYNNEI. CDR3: CASSGRGGYIQYF. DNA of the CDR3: TGTGCCAGCAGTGGGAGGGGTGGGTACATTCAGTACTTC.

The CDR3 region has the DNA TGTGCCAGCAGCCAAGAGGTGCGGGGGGAGCAGAAAGAGACCCAGTACTTC. Translated, it gives CASSQEVRGEQKETQYF. This chain connects TRBV14 to TRBJ2-5; 8 positions match TRBD2. V shed 0 bases and J 3 bases; nucleotides not matched to a gene: 9. The CDR3 extends over 17 amino acids. The germline gives CDR1 SGHDN, CDR2 FVKESK.

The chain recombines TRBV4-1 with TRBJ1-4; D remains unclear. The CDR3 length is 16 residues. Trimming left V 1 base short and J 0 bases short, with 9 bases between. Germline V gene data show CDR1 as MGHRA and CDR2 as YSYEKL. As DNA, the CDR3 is TGCGCCAGCAGCCAAGGGAGAGGAGCAACTAATGAAAAACTGTTTTTT. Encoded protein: CASSQGRGATNEKLFF.

CDR3 loop: CASSLGDTEAFF. CDR3 bases: TGCGCCAGCAGCCTAGGGGACACTGAAGCTTTCTTT. This chain links TRBV5-1 with TRBJ1-1; maybe TRBD1 (5 bases). Germline lookup yields CDR1 SGHRS and CDR2 YFSETQ. The ends were cut back, 4 bases at V and 3 bases at J, with 7 bases in the middle. CDR3 size: 12 residues.

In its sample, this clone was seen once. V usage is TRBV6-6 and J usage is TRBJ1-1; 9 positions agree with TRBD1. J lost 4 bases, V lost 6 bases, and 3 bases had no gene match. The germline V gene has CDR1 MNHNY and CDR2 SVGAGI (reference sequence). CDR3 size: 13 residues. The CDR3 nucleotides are TGTGCCAGCAGGGGACAGGGAGCCACTGAAGCTTTCTTT. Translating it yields CASRGQGATEAFF.

The DNA of the CDR3 is TGTGCCAGCAGCCAGCCCCCAGGTAGGGGCTACACCTTC. It specifies CASSQPPGRGYTF. This chain links TRBV4-2 with TRBJ1-2; D gene ambiguous. The CDR3 extends over 13 amino acids. Germline V gives CDR1 LGHNA, CDR2 YNFKEQ. With 3 bases removed from V and 8 bases from J, the gap between germline ends came to 13 bases.

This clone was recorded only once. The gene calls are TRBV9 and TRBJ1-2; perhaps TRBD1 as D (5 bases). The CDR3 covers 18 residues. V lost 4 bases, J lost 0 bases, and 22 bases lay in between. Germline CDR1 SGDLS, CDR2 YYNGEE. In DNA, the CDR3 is TGTGCCAGCAGCCCCCCCCTGGGGGGAACCCCCTCTAACTATGGCTACACCTTC. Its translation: CASSPPLGGTPSNYGYTF. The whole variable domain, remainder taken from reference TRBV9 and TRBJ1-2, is DSGVTQTPKHLITATGQRVTLRCSPRSGDLSVYWYQQSLDQGLQFLIQYYNGEERAKGNILERFSAQQFPDLHSELNLSSLELGDSALYFCASSPPLGGTPSNYGYTFGSGTRLTVV.

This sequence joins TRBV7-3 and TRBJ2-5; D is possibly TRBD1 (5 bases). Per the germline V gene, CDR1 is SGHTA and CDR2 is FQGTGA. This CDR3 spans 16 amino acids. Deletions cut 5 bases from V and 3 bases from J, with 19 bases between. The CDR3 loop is CASSRNSRTPKETQYF. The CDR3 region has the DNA TGTGCCAGCAGCCGAAACTCGCGGACACCCAAAGAGACCCAGTACTTC. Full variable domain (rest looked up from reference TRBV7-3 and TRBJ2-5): GAGVSQTPSNKVTEKGKYVELRCDPISGHTALYWYRQSLGQGPEFLIYFQGTGAADDSGLPNDRFFAVRPEGSVSTLKIQRTERGDSAVYLCASSRNSRTPKETQYFGPGTRLLVL.

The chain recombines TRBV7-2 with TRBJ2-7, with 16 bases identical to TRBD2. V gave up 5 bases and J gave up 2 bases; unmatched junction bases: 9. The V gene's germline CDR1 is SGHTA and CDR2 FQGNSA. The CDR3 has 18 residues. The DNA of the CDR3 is TGTGCCAGCAGCATCCCGGGACTAGCGGGGGGGCCTCCCTACGAGCAGTACTTC. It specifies CASSIPGLAGGPPYEQYF.

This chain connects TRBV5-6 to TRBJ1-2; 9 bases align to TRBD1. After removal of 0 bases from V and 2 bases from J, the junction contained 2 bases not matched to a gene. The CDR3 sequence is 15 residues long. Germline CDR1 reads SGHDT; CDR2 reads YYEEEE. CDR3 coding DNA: TGTGCCAGCAGCTTGGGGGACAGGGAGAACTATGGCTACACCTTC. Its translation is CASSLGDRENYGYTF. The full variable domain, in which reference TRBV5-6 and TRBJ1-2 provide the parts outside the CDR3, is DAGVTQSPTHLIKTRGQQVTLRCSPKSGHDTVSWYQQALGQGPQFIFQYYEEEERQRGNFPDRFSGHQFPNYSSELNVNALLLGDSALYLCASSLGDRENYGYTFGSGTRLTVV.

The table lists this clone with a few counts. This CDR3 reads CASRPSQGGYTF. CDR3 sequence (DNA): TGTGCCAGCAGGCCCTCTCAGGGCGGCTACACCTTC. V is TRBV6-5 and J is TRBJ1-2; weak D call: TRBD1 (5 bases). The germline gives CDR1 MNHEY, CDR2 SVGAGI. The CDR3 has 12 amino acids. V gave up 6 bases and J gave up 8 bases, with 13 bases separating them.

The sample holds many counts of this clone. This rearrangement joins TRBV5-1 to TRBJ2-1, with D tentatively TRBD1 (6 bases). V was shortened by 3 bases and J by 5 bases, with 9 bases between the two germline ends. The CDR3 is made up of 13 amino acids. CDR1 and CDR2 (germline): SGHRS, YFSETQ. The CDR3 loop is CASSSGTNNEQFF. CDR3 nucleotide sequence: TGCGCCAGCAGCTCCGGGACAAACAATGAGCAGTTCTTC.

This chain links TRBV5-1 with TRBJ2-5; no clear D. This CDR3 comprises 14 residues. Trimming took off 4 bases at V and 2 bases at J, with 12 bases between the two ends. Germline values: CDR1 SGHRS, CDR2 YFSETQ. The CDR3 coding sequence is TGCGCCAGCAGCCCGAGACACGTTCAAGAGACCCAGTACTTC. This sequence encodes CASSPRHVQETQYF.

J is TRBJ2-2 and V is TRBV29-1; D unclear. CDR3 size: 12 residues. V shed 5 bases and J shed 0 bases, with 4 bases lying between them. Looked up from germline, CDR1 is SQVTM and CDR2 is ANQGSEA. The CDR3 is CSVRSNTGELFF. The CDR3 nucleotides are TGCAGCGTTCGTTCGAACACCGGGGAGCTGTTTTTT.

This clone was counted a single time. The CDR3 DNA is TGTGCCATCAGTGGAGTCTCGGCGGGGGATGGCTACACCTTC. Protein sequence: CAISGVSAGDGYTF. This chain joins TRBV10-3 and TRBJ1-2, with a weak D call TRBD1 (5 bases). Germline assignment: CDR1 ENHRY and CDR2 SYGVKD. The CDR3 has 14 amino acids. Trimming took off 4 bases at V and 6 bases at J, with 15 bases between the two ends.

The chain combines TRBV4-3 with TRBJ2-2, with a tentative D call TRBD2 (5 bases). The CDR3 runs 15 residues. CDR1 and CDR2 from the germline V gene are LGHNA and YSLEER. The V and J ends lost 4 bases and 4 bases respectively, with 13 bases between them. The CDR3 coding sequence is TGCGCCAGCAGCCCCTTAAGTCGGGGCACCGGGGAGCTGTTTTTT. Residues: CASSPLSRGTGELFF.

This chain's CDR3 is CASSSPGLTSGDTQYF. CDR3 nucleotide sequence: TGTGCCAGCAGTTCTCCGGGTCTAACCTCCGGAGATACGCAGTATTTT. The rearrangement links TRBV6-6 to TRBJ2-3; D gene unclear. The V and J ends lost 4 bases and 5 bases respectively, with 19 bases between them. Germline V lookup: CDR1 MNHNY, CDR2 SVGAGI (reference sequence). This CDR3 has 16 amino acids.

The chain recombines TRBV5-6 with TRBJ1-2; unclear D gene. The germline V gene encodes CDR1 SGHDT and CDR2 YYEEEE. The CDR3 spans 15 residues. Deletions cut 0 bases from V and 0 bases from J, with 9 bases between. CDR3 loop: CASSLGPGANYGYTF. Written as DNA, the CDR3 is TGTGCCAGCAGCTTGGGTCCCGGAGCTAACTATGGCTACACCTTC.

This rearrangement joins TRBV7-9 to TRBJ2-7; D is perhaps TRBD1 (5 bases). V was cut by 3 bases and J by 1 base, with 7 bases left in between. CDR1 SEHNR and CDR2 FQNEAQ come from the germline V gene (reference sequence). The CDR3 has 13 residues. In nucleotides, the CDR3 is TGTGCCAGCAGCTTCAGGGATTCCTACGAGCAGTACTTC. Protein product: CASSFRDSYEQYF.

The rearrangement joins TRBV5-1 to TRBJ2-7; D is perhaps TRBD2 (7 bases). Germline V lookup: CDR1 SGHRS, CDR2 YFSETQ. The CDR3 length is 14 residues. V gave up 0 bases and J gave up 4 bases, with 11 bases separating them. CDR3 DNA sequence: TGCGCCAGCAGCTTGGTCGGGGGGCCGTACGAGCAGTACTTC. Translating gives CASSLVGGPYEQYF.

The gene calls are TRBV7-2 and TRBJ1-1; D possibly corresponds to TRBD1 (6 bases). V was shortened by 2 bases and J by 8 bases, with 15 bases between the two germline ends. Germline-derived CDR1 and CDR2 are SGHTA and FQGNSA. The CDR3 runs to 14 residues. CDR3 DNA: TGTGCCAGCAGCTTAATTCCCCAAGGGACAGAAGCTTTCTTT. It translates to CASSLIPQGTEAFF. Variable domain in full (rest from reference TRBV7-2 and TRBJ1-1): GAGVSQSPSNKVTEKGKDVELRCDPISGHTALYWYRQSLGQGLEFLIYFQGNSAPDKSGLPSDRFSAERTGGSVSTLTIQRTQQEDSAVYLCASSLIPQGTEAFFGQGTRLTVV.

CDR3 bases: TGTGCCAGCAGAGATACAGGGGGCGATGGCTACACCTTC. It translates to CASRDTGGDGYTF. The chain recombines TRBV2 with TRBJ1-2; 9 bases align to TRBD1. Germline loops: CDR1 SNHLY, CDR2 FYNNEI. The junction had 5 bases not matched to a gene; V was cut back by 6 bases and J by 6 bases. The CDR3 runs 13 residues.

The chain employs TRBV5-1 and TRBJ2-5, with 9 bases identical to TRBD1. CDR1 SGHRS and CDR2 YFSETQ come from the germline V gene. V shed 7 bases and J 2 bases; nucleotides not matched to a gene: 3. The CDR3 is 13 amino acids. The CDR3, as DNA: TGCGCCAGCCGTGACAGGGGGCAAGAGACCCAGTACTTC. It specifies CASRDRGQETQYF.